This T cell receptor (beta chain) was identified during a study of beta chain features in type 1 diabetes. Study as a whole: Cell yields, gender and age were similar in healthy donors and patients. Study-wide results and limits: Within patients, naive, central memory and Treg TCRB repertoires seemed more similar than within healthy donors. A potential influence of HLA type upon TCRB rearrangement remained unresolved herein. PCR could preferentially amplify shorter templates, alike in patients and controls. Researchers report that Type 1 diabetes patients had moderately but significantly shorter TCRB CDR3s across all four CD4+ subsets.

Expressed TCRB transcripts got sequenced, as all isolated RNA was reverse transcribed. Method: immunoSEQ multiplex PCR; TCRdb's copy keeps in-frame clones and lacks some. The sample lists 310,000 or so clones; around 9.7% were seen once. This clone was detected many times. What it binds is not known. There are 15 residues in the CDR3. Per the germline V gene, CDR1 is SGDLS and CDR2 is YYNGEE. Trimming at V came to 0 bases and at J to 9 bases, leaving 6 bases not matched to a gene. The sequenced material came from central memory CD4+ T cells from blood. This clonotype was obtained from a man aged 25 to 40 with type 1 diabetes. The chain employs TRBV9 and TRBJ2-1; 10 bases agree with TRBD2. The CDR3 here is CASSVGASGGGEQFF. In DNA, the CDR3 is TGTGCCAGCAGCGTAGGGGCTAGCGGGGGCGGTGAGCAGTTCTTC.